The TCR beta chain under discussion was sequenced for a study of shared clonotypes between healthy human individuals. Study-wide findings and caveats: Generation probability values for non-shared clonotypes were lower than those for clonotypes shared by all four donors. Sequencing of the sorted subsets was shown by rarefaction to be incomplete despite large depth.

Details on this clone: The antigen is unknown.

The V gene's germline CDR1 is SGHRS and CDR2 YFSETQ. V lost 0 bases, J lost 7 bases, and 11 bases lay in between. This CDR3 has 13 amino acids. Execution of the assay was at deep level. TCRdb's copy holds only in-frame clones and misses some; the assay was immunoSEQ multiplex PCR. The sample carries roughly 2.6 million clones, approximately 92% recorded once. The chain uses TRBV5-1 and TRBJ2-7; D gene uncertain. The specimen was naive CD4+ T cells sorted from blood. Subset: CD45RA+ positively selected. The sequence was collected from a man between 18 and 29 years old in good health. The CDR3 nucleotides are TGCGCCAGCAGCTTGGGGCAACCAAAGGAGCAGTACTTC. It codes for CASSLGQPKEQYF.